What follows are 18 T cell receptor beta chains derived from one specimen sequenced in a study of blood T cell repertoires in COVID-19. Here immunoSEQ multiplex PCR was the method, and the copy in TCRdb shows in-frame clones only, minus some. The sample records around 200,000 clones, over 75% being singletons. The sample taken for sequencing was peripheral blood. The source is a human donor in a cohort sampled during active COVID-19.

The genes are TRBV7-3 and TRBJ2-3, with TRBD1 identical over 8 bases. This CDR3 contains 16 residues. V shed 1 base, J shed 6 bases, and the junction held 9 bases outside the gene matches. Germline CDR1 SGHTA, CDR2 FQGTGA. CDR3 sequence reads: CASSLRGTGGGDTQYF. CDR3 nucleotide sequence: TGTGCCAGCAGCTTAAGGGGAACAGGGGGTGGCGATACGCAGTATTTT.

The chain couples TRBV4-2 to TRBJ2-7, with 8 nucleotides matching TRBD2. The CDR3 spans 15 residues. With V trimmed by 0 bases and J by 2 bases, 3 bases remained unmatched. CDR1 is LGHNA and CDR2 is YNFKEQ in the germline V gene. CDR3 nucleotide sequence: TGTGCCAGCAGCCAAGATGCAGCGGGAGCCTACGAGCAGTACTTC. This encodes CASSQDAAGAYEQYF.

This chain uses TRBV5-1 with TRBJ2-3; 10 bases align to TRBD2. Germline V gene lookup returns CDR1 SGHRS and CDR2 YFSETQ. The CDR3 contains 15 residues. V trimming: 1 base; J trimming: 5 bases; junction bases outside the gene matches: 4. Written as DNA, the CDR3 is TGCGCCAGCAGCTTGACTAGCGGGAAGGGAGATACGCAGTATTTT. As protein: CASSLTSGKGDTQYF.

J is TRBJ2-1 and V is TRBV28; 13 bases are a match to TRBD2. The V segment lost 5 bases and the J segment 7 bases; nucleotides outside the gene matches: 5. Germline loops: CDR1 MDHEN, CDR2 SYDVKM. The CDR3 is made up of 15 amino acids. This CDR3 is CASSPQTSGRNEQFF. The CDR3 DNA follows: TGTGCCAGCAGTCCTCAGACTAGCGGGAGGAATGAGCAGTTCTTC.

About this clone itself: A read error may explain this, as a much larger clone is one base away. The CDR3 coding sequence is TGTGCCAGCAGCCGGTACGAGCAGTACTTC. It is translated as CASSRYEQYF. The chain couples TRBV28 to TRBJ2-7; D is uncertain. The V gene lost 6 bases and the J gene lost 4 bases, with 4 bases spanning the gap. Germline values: CDR1 MDHEN, CDR2 SYDVKM. The CDR3 length is 10 residues.

The chain recombines TRBV9 with TRBJ1-1; D gene unclear. This CDR3 is 14 amino acids long. CDR1 is SGDLS, CDR2 YYNGEE, per germline. Trimming took off 1 base at V and 5 bases at J, with 12 bases between the two ends. CDR3 loop: CASSVYGTGTEAFF. In DNA, the CDR3 is TGTGCCAGCAGCGTATACGGAACGGGGACTGAAGCTTTCTTT.

The chain combines TRBV24-1 with TRBJ2-5; 8 bases line up with TRBD1. V lost 5 bases to trimming and J lost 5 bases; unmatched junction nucleotides: 6. The length of the CDR3 is 14 residues. Per germline, CDR1 KGHDR and CDR2 SFDVKD. CDR3 sequence (DNA): TGTGCCACCAGTGTCCCCGGACAGGGCGAGACCCAGTACTTC. Encoded protein: CATSVPGQGETQYF.

This clone appeared once. Other DNA variants within this sample encode the same CDR3. The chain carries TRBV6-5 and TRBJ1-2, with a weak D call TRBD1 (5 bases). The CDR3 is 13 residues long. Trimming left V 2 bases short and J 4 bases short, with 8 bases between. Germline CDR1 MNHEY, CDR2 SVGAGI. CDR3 nucleotides: TGTGCCAGCAGTTACGGCGGGGCCTATGGCTACACCTTC. This encodes CASSYGGAYGYTF.

This clone was observed a handful of times. V gene TRBV7-6 combines with J gene TRBJ1-4; 8 bases map to TRBD1. The CDR3 extends over 15 amino acids. V was pared by 3 bases and J by 6 bases, with 6 bases of the junction left unmatched. Germline V gene sequence: CDR1 SGHVS, CDR2 FNYEAQ. The CDR3, as DNA: TGTGCCAGCAGCTTTGGGACAGGACAACATGAAAAACTGTTTTTT. Encoded protein: CASSFGTGQHEKLFF.

V usage is TRBV3-1 (or the pseudogene TRBV3-2) and J usage is TRBJ1-2; D is unclear. This CDR3 region has 15 residues. Germline V gene sequence: CDR1 LGHDT, CDR2 YNNKEL (reference sequence). V lost 1 base to trimming and J lost 8 bases, with 17 bases between them. CDR3: CASSQAVDHVRGYTF. For the CDR3, the DNA is TGTGCCAGCAGCCAAGCCGTGGATCATGTGCGGGGCTACACCTTC.

This chain joins TRBV9 and TRBJ1-1; 9 positions match TRBD1. J lost 3 bases, V lost 4 bases, and 4 bases had no gene match. Germline V gene lookup returns CDR1 SGDLS and CDR2 YYNGEE. The CDR3 is 14 amino acids. CDR3 protein: CASSPRTGDTEAFF. Written as DNA, the CDR3 is TGTGCCAGCAGCCCTCGGACAGGGGACACTGAAGCTTTCTTT.

The chain employs TRBV5-6 and TRBJ2-3; 7 bases are a match to TRBD2. This CDR3 is 15 amino acids long. Germline CDR1 is SGHDT and CDR2 is YYEEEE. The J segment lost 2 bases and the V segment lost 2 bases, leaving 5 bases of the junction unmatched. The CDR3 reads CASSFRTRDTDTQYF. CDR3 coding DNA: TGTGCCAGCAGCTTTAGGACTAGAGACACAGATACGCAGTATTTT.

This chain links TRBV4-2 with TRBJ2-3, with a tentative D call TRBD2 (5 bases). V shed 0 bases and J shed 7 bases, with 8 bases lying between them. The CDR3 spans 13 residues. Germline V gene sequence: CDR1 LGHNA, CDR2 YNFKEQ. CDR3: CASSQDSGNTQYF. CDR3 coding DNA: TGTGCCAGCAGCCAAGATTCCGGGAATACGCAGTATTTT.

V is TRBV28 and J is TRBJ2-7; 8 nucleotides align to TRBD2. Trimming cost V 10 bases and J 3 bases; bases outside gene matches: 8. The CDR3 runs to 13 residues. Germline V gene data show CDR1 as MDHEN and CDR2 as SYDVKM. CDR3: CAIFSGTSYEQYF. CDR3 in DNA: TGTGCCATCTTCTCCGGGACTAGCTACGAGCAGTACTTC. Looking up the rest from reference TRBV28 and TRBJ2-7 gives the full variable domain: DVKVTQSSRYLVKRTGEKVFLECVQDMDHENMFWYRQDPGLGLRLIYFSYDVKMKEKGDIPEGYSVSREKKERFSLILESASTNQTSMYLCAIFSGTSYEQYFGPGTRLTVT.

This sequence joins TRBV13 and TRBJ2-1; 15 nucleotides match TRBD2. The CDR3 consists of 16 residues. Germline CDR1 PRHDT, CDR2 FYEKMQ (reference sequence). The ends lost 1 base at V and 8 bases at J; junction bases unmatched: 3. CDR3 in amino acids: CASSLEGLAGGDEQFF. In DNA, the CDR3 is TGTGCCAGCAGCTTAGAGGGACTAGCGGGAGGAGATGAGCAGTTCTTC.

The CDR3 nucleotides read TGTGCCAGCAGCTTTAGACAGGGAGTAGGGGAGCAGTTCTTC. This encodes CASSFRQGVGEQFF. The chain employs TRBV7-9 and TRBJ2-1, with 7 bases lining up with TRBD1. Germline CDR1 reads SEHNR; CDR2 reads FQNEAQ (reference sequence). With V trimmed by 3 bases and J by 10 bases, 9 bases remained unmatched. This CDR3 is built from 14 residues. The full variable domain, in which reference TRBV7-9 and TRBJ2-1 provide the parts outside the CDR3, is DTGVSQNPRHKITKRGQNVTFRCDPISEHNRLYWYRQTLGQGPEFLTYFQNEAQLEKSRLLSDRFSAERPKGSFSTLEIQRTEQGDSAMYLCASSFRQGVGEQFFGPGTRLTVL.

The rearrangement links TRBV5-8 to TRBJ2-1; no clear D. CDR3 size: 15 residues. V dropped 2 bases and J dropped 2 bases, with 11 bases sitting between them. Germline assignment: CDR1 SGHTS and CDR2 YDEGEE. CDR3 DNA sequence: TGTGCCAGCAGCTTTTATAACTACCCCTACAATGAGCAGTTCTTC. Translation: CASSFYNYPYNEQFF.

The chain couples TRBV6-4 to TRBJ1-2; perhaps TRBD1 as D (6 bases). The CDR3 length is 13 residues. V lost 0 bases and J 8 bases, leaving 10 bases between the germline ends. The V gene's germline CDR1 is MRHNA and CDR2 SNTAGT. The chain's CDR3 is CASSDSTGTGYTF. CDR3 nucleotide sequence: TGTGCCAGCAGTGACTCTACAGGGACCGGCTACACCTTC.